This TCR beta chain originates from a study of tumor-infiltrating lymphocytes in primary liver carcinoma. The overall study: Productive TCRbeta read counts per sample ran from roughly 3.8 to 7.5 million and were similar across tissue types.

The template, around 520 ng total RNA, yielded TCR beta cDNA made with a constant-region primer. Investigators got TCR beta libraries out of three nested multiplex PCR rounds, done with slightly modified ARM-PCR. Researchers ran the first two PCR rounds for roughly 11 cycles each with TRBV1-TRBV30 forward primers and a C-beta reverse primer. TCRdb reanalysed the multiplex PCR reads using MiXCR and keeps one entry per CDR3 protein. The sample includes 250,000 to 350,000 distinct CDR3 sequences, more than 55% of them seen just once. The CDR3 sequence is 13 residues long. The V and J ends lost 5 bases and 5 bases respectively, with 13 bases between them. The germline V gene encodes CDR1 SGHAT and CDR2 FQNNGV. Germline DNA was also extracted, while the blood RNA originated from unsorted whole blood.

Sequencing input: peripheral blood. This receptor was obtained from a woman aged 25 to 45 with primary liver carcinoma and hepatitis B virus infection. V and J are TRBV11-2 and TRBJ2-7, with a possible D match to TRBD2 (6 bases). This CDR3 reads CASSRIAVHEQYF. CDR3 coding DNA: TGTGCCAGCAGCCGAATAGCGGTACACGAGCAGTACTTC.